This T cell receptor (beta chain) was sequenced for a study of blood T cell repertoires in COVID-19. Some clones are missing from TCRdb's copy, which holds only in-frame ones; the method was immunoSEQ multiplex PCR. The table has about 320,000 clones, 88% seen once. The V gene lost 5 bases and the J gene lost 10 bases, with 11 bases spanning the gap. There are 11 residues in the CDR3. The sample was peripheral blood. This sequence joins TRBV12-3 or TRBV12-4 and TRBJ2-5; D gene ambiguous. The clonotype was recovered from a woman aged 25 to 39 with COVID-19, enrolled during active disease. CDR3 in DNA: TGTGCCAGCAGTCCCAAGAGAATCCAGTACTTC. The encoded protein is CASSPKRIQYF.